The 16 T cell receptor beta chains reported below all come from one sample, sequenced in a study of blood T cell repertoires in COVID-19. The table came from immunoSEQ multiplex PCR; TCRdb's copy has only in-frame clones and leaves some out. The profile covers some 82,000 clones, with about 83% appearing a single time and 39% taken by the ten largest. Sequenced input: peripheral blood. These TCRs come from an elderly man with active or convalescent COVID-19.

The chain recombines TRBV7-2 with TRBJ2-7; the D gene is possibly TRBD2 (6 bases). CDR1 and CDR2 from the germline V gene are SGHTA and FQGNSA. V gave up 5 bases and J gave up 4 bases, with 18 bases separating them. This CDR3 spans 15 amino acids. CDR3 coding DNA: TGTGCCAGCAGCCCATCCGGCGGGATCGGGTACGAGCAGTACTTC. As protein: CASSPSGGIGYEQYF.

This chain connects TRBV18 to TRBJ1-3, with 9 bases fitting TRBD1. The CDR3 loop spans 16 amino acids. CDR1 is KGHSH, CDR2 LQKENI, per germline. V lost 2 bases to trimming and J lost 3 bases; unmatched junction nucleotides: 5. CDR3 nucleotides: TGTGCCAGCTCACCAACCTGGACAGGGGATGGAAACACCATATATTTT. Its translation: CASSPTWTGDGNTIYF.

This clone is a singleton in its sample. The chain has TRBV28 and TRBJ2-1, with 7 bases fitting TRBD2. The germline gives CDR1 MDHEN, CDR2 SYDVKM. The CDR3 totals 16 residues. V gave up 1 base and J gave up 5 bases; unmatched junction bases: 8. The CDR3 DNA reads as TGTGCCAGCAGTTTATTAGCTAGCGGAGTCGACAATGAGCAGTTCTTC. Protein product: CASSLLASGVDNEQFF.

The J gene is TRBJ1-3, the V gene TRBV18, with TRBD1 as a possible D gene (6 bases). V dropped 6 bases and J dropped 0 bases, with 12 bases sitting between them. Looked up from germline, CDR1 is KGHSH and CDR2 is LQKENI. The CDR3 totals 15 residues. The CDR3 bases are TGTGCCAGCTCTCCGGGACATGTCTCTGGAAACACCATATATTTT. This encodes CASSPGHVSGNTIYF.

This chain links TRBV2 with TRBJ1-2; possibly TRBD1 for D (5 bases). The V end lost 7 bases, the J end lost 7 bases, and 16 bases lay between the germline ends. In germline, CDR1 is SNHLY, CDR2 FYNNEI. This CDR3 comprises 13 residues. This CDR3 is CASTGVRGGGYTF. The CDR3, as DNA: TGTGCCAGCACGGGAGTTCGGGGCGGTGGCTACACCTTC.

The chain joins TRBV7-9 to TRBJ2-2; D remains ambiguous. Trimming stripped 7 bases from V and 2 bases from J, with 8 bases between. The CDR3 totals 13 residues. CDR1 SEHNR and CDR2 FQNEAQ come from the germline V gene (reference sequence). For the CDR3, the DNA is TGTGCCAGCAACAAAATAAACACCGGGGAGCTGTTTTTT. Translation gives CASNKINTGELFF.

The chain is built from TRBV19 and TRBJ2-5; D may be TRBD2 (5 bases). In germline, CDR1 is LNHDA, CDR2 SQIVND (reference sequence). This CDR3 spans 13 amino acids. Trimming shortened V by 2 bases and J by 5 bases, and 9 bases separated the two germline ends. Here the CDR3 DNA reads TGTGCCAGTAGTATACGGAGAGGGGAGACCCAGTACTTC. This encodes CASSIRRGETQYF.

This clone has just a few counts. The chain uses TRBV4-1 and TRBJ2-2, with a weak D call TRBD1 (6 bases). This CDR3 is 18 amino acids long. Germline V gene sequence: CDR1 MGHRA, CDR2 YSYEKL. Between the trimmed V and J ends, which lost 4 bases and 3 bases, there was a span of 21 bases. CDR3 sequence (DNA): TGCGCCAGCAGCCTTCCCGCGGCAGGGGCTAAAGACACCGGGGAGCTGTTTTTT. Protein: CASSLPAAGAKDTGELFF.

This clone was found once. The rearrangement joins TRBV3-1 (or the pseudogene TRBV3-2) to TRBJ1-1, with D tentatively TRBD1 (5 bases). CDR1 is LGHDT and CDR2 is YNNKEL in the germline V gene (reference sequence). The CDR3 runs to 14 residues. Trimming removed 3 bases from V and 5 bases from J, with 13 bases in between. The chain's CDR3 is CASSQTGGWTEAFF. The CDR3 coding sequence is TGTGCCAGCAGCCAGACCGGGGGTTGGACTGAAGCTTTCTTT.

V usage is TRBV3-1 (or the pseudogene TRBV3-2) and J usage is TRBJ2-5; 10 positions agree with TRBD2. With V trimmed by 3 bases and J by 2 bases, 9 bases remained unmatched. Germline loops: CDR1 LGHDT, CDR2 YNNKEL (reference sequence). There are 17 residues in the CDR3. The CDR3 DNA sequence: TGTGCCAGCAGCCACACACCGGGACTAGCGATACAAGAGACCCAGTACTTC. Its protein is CASSHTPGLAIQETQYF.

This sequence joins TRBV28 and TRBJ1-1; TRBD1 agrees at 7 bases. CDR3 length: 15 residues. V shed 4 bases and J 0 bases; nucleotides not matched to a gene: 5. CDR1 and CDR2 from the germline V gene are MDHEN and SYDVKM. The CDR3 region is CASSSPRGLNTEAFF. CDR3 in DNA: TGTGCCAGCAGTTCTCCCAGGGGGTTGAACACTGAAGCTTTCTTT.

V and J are TRBV19 and TRBJ1-6, with TRBD1 identical over 7 bases. CDR3 size: 13 residues. Germline V gene lookup returns CDR1 LNHDA and CDR2 SQIVND (reference sequence). J lost 10 bases, V lost 7 bases, and 7 bases had no gene match. The CDR3 spells CASTPGGISPLHF. The CDR3 DNA reads as TGTGCCAGTACGCCAGGGGGAATCTCACCCCTCCACTTT.

The J gene is TRBJ1-2, the V gene TRBV7-2; 10 nucleotides match TRBD1. The trim removed 5 bases at V and 6 bases at J, leaving 6 bases unmatched. Germline CDR1 SGHTA, CDR2 FQGNSA. The CDR3 length is 14 residues. The CDR3 spells CASSTGTGDHGYTF. In DNA, the CDR3 is TGTGCCAGCAGCACAGGGACAGGGGATCATGGCTACACCTTC.

The chain is built from TRBV30 and TRBJ1-1; D perhaps matches TRBD1 (6 bases). V lost 2 bases, J lost 7 bases, and 17 bases lay in between. Looked up from germline, CDR1 is GTSNPN and CDR2 is SVGIG (reference sequence). The CDR3 is 14 residues long. The CDR3 DNA reads as TGTGCCTGGAGTCCGGGGGGCGGATATGGTGAAGCTTTCTTT. Translated: CAWSPGGGYGEAFF.

The chain links TRBV6-5 to TRBJ2-1; D is possibly TRBD2 (6 bases). Between the trimmed V and J ends, which lost 6 bases and 0 bases, there was a span of 12 bases. Germline V CDR1 and CDR2: MNHEY, SVGAGI. The CDR3 loop spans 15 amino acids. CDR3 in amino acids: CASRPTSLSYNEQFF. The CDR3, as DNA: TGTGCCAGCAGGCCGACTAGTCTCTCCTACAATGAGCAGTTCTTC.

The rearrangement links TRBV9 to TRBJ1-6; tentative D call: TRBD1 (5 bases). The CDR3 contains 14 residues. V was clipped by 0 bases and J by 10 bases, with 11 bases between them. The germline V gene has CDR1 SGDLS and CDR2 YYNGEE. In DNA, the CDR3 is TGTGCCAGCAGCGTAGCCGAAGGGGTGTCACCCCTCCACTTT. Amino acid sequence: CASSVAEGVSPLHF. Full variable domain (rest looked up from reference TRBV9 and TRBJ1-6): DSGVTQTPKHLITATGQRVTLRCSPRSGDLSVYWYQQSLDQGLQFLIQYYNGEERAKGNILERFSAQQFPDLHSELNLSSLELGDSALYFCASSVAEGVSPLHFGNGTRLTVT.